This TCR beta chain comes out of a study of cytomegalovirus exposure and HLA in healthy donors. Clones were sequenced by immunoSEQ multiplex PCR, and TCRdb holds only the in-frame ones, with some missing. Of more than 250,000 clones detected, about 85% appear once; the ten largest clones hold 0.95% to 1.5%. Findings and caveats of the study: Using the classifier, cytomegalovirus status was reportedly diagnosed with high specificity and sensitivity.

Germline V gene sequence: CDR1 MDHEN, CDR2 SYDVKM. The length of the CDR3 is 14 residues. Trimming left V 9 bases short and J 0 bases short, with 12 bases between. On this clone: Its specificity is unknown.

The chain carries TRBV28 and TRBJ1-3; perhaps TRBD1 as D (5 bases). Specimen: PBMCs. The clonotype comes from a woman aged 25 to 39 in good health and CMV-seropositive. CDR3 protein: CASTQGFSGNTIYF. Here the CDR3 DNA reads TGTGCCAGTACCCAGGGCTTCTCTGGAAACACCATATATTTT.